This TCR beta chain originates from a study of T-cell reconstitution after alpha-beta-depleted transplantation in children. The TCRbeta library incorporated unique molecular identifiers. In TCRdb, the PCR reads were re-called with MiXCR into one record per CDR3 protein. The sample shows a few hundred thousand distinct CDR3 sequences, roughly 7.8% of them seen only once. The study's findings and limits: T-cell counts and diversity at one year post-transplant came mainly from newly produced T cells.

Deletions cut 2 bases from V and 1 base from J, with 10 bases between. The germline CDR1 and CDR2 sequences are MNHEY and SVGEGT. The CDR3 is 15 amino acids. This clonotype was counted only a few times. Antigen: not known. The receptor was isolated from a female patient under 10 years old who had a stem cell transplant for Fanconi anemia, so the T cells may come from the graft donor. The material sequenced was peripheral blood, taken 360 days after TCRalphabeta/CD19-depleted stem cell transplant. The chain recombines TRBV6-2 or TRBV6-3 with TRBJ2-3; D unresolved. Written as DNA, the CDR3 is TGTGCCAGCAGTTACGTTTCACAAGGCACAGATACGCAGTATTTT. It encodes CASSYVSQGTDTQYF.